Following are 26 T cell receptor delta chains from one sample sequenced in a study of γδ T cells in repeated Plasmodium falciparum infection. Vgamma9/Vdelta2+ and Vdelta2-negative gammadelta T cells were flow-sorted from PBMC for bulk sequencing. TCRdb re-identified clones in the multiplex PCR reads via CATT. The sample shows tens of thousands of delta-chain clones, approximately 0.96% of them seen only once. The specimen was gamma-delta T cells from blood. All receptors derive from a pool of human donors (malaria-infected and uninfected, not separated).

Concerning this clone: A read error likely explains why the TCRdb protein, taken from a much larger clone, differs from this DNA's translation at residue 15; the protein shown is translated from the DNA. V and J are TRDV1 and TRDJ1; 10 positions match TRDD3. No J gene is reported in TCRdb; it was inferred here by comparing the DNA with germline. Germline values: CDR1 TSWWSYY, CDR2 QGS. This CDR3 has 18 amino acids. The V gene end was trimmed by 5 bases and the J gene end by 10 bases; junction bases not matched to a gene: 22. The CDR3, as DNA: TGTGCTCTTGGGACTCTTAGAATAGGTGGTTGGGGGATACAACGACTCATCTTT. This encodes CALGTLRIGGWGIQRLIF.

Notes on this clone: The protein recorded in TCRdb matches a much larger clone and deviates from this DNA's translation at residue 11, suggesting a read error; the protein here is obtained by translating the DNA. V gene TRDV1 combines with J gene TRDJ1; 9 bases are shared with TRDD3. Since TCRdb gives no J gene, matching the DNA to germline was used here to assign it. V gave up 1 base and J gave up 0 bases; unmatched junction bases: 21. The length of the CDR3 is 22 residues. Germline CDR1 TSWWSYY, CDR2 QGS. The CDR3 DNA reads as TGTGCTCTTGGGGAACGTTTAATCCTACGTCCTCTGGGGGATGAGTACACCGATAAACTCATCTTT. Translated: CALGERLILRPLGDEYTDKLIF.

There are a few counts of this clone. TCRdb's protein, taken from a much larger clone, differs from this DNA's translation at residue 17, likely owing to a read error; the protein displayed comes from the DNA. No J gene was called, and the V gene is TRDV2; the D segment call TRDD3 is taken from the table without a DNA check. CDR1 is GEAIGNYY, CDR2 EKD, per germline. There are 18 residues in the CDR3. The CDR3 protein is CACDTVGTGGLQRDKLTF. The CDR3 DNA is TGTGCCTGTGACACCGTCGGTACTGGGGGCCTACAGAGGGATAAACTCACCTTT.

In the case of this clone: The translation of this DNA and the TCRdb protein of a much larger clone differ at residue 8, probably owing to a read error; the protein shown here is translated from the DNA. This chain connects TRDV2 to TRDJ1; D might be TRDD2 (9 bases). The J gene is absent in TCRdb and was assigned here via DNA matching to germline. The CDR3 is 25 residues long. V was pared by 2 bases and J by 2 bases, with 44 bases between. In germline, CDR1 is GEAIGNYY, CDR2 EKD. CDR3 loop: CACDNRNAFLLSSRRGIEWTDKLIF. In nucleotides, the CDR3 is TGTGCCTGTGACAACAGGAACGCCTTCCTACTATCGTCCCGGCGGGGGATAGAGTGGACCGATAAACTCATCTTT.

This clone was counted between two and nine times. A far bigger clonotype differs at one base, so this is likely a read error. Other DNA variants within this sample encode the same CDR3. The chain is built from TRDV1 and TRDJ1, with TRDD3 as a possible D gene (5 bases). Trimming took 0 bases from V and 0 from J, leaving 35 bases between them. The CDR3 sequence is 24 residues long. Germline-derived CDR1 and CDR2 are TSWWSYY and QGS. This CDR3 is CALGELDFCQPKREDILNTDKLIF. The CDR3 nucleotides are TGTGCTCTTGGGGAACTTGATTTCTGCCAACCTAAGCGCGAGGATATATTGAACACCGATAAACTCATCTTT.

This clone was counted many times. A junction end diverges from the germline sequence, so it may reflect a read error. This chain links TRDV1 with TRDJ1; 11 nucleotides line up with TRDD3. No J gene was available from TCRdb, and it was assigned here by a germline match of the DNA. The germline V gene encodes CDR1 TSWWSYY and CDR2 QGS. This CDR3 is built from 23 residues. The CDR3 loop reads CALGERLRFRDWGIIRLADKLIF. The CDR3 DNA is TGTGCCCTTGGGGAACGCCTACGGTTCCGGGACTGGGGGATAATTCGTTTGGCCGATAAACTCATCTTT.

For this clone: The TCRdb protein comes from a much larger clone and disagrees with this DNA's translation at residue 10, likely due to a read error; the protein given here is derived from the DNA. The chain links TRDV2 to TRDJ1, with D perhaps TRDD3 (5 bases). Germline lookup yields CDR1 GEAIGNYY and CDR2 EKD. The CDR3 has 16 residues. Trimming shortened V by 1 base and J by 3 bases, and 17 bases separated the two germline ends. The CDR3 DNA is TGTGCCTGTGACACACCGGGGAAGTCTGCGGCCGATAAACTCATCTTT. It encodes CACDTPGKSAADKLIF.

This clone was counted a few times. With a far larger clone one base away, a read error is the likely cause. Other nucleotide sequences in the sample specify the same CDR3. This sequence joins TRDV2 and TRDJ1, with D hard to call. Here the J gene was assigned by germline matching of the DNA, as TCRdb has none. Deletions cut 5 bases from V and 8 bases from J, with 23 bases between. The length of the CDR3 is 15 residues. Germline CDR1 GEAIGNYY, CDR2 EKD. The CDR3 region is CACVRTESYGLKLIF. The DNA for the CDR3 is TGTGCCTGTGTTCGCACAGAGTCGTACGGGCTCAAACTCATCTTT.

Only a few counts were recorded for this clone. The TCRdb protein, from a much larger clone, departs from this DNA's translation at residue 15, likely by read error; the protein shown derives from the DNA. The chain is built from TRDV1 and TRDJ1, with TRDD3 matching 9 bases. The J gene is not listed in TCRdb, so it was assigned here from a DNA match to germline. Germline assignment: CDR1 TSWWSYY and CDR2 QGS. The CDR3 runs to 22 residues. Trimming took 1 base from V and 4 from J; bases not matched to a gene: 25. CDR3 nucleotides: TGTGCTCTTGGGGAACCATACGTTGGAACCTATACTGGGGGACACGCTAACGATAAACTCATCTTT. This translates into CALGEPYVGTYTGGHANDKLIF.

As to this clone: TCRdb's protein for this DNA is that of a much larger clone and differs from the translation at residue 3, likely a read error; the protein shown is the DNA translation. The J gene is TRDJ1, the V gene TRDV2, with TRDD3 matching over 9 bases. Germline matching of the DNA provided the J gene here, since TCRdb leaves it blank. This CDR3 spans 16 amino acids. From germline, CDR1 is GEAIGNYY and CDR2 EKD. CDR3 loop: CAWDTNLGDTADKLIF. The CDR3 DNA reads TGTGCCTGGGACACCAACCTAGGGGATACGGCCGATAAACTCATCTTT.

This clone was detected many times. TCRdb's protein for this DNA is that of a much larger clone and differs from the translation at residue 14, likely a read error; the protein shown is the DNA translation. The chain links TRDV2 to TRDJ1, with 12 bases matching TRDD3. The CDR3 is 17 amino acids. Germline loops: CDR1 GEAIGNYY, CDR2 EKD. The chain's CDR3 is CACDTLDTGGYTDELIF. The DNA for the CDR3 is TGTGCCTGTGACACACTGGATACTGGGGGATACACCGATGAACTCATCTTT.

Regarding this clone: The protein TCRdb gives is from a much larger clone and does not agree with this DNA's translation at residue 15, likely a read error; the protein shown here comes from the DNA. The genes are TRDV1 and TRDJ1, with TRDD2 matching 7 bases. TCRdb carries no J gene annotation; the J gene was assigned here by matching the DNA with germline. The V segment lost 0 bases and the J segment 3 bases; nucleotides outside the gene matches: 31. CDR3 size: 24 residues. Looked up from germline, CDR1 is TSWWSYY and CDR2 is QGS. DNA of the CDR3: TGTGCTCTTGGGGAACTGTACGGTCCGCCTTTCCTACGTACTGAGGGATTCGTCGCCGATAAACTCATCTTT. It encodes CALGELYGPPFLRTEGFVADKLIF.

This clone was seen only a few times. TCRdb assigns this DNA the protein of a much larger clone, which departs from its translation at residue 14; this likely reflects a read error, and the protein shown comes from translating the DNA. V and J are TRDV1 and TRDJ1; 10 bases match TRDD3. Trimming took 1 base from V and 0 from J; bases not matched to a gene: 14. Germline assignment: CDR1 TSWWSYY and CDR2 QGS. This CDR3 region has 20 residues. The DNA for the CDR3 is TGTGCTCTTGGGGAACCAAGGCGCTTTACTGGGGGATTCCACACCGATAAACTCATCTTT. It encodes CALGEPRRFTGGFHTDKLIF.

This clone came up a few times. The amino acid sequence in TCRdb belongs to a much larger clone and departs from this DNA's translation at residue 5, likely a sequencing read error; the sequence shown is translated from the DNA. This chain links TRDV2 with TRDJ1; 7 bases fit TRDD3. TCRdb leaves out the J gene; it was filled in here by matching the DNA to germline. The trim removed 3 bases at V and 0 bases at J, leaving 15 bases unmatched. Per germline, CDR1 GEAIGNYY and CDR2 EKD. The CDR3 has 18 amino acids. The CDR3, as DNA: TGTGCCTGTGACGCTCGTCCGGATCTGGGGGGCTACACCGATAAACTCATCTTT. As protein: CACDARPDLGGYTDKLIF.

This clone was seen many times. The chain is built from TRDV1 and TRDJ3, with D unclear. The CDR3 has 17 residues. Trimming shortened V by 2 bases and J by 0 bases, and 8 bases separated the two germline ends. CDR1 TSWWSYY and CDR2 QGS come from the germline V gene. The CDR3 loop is CALGENLLSWDTRQMFF. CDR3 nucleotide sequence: TGTGCTCTTGGGGAAAACCTCCTCTCCTGGGACACCCGACAGATGTTTTTC.

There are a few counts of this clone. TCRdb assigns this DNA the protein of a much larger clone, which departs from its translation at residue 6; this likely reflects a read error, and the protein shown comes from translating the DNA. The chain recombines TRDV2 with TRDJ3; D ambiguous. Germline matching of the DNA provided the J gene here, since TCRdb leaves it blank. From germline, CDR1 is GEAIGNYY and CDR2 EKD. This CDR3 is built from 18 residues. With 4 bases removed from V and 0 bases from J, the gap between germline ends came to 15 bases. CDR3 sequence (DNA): TGTGCCTGTGAGAAGCCGGGAGCCGACTCCTGGGACACCCGACAGATGTTTTTC. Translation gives CACEKPGADSWDTRQMFF.

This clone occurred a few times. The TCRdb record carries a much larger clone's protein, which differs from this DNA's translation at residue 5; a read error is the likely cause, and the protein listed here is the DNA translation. This CDR3 reads CACDYKKLGGDLYTDKLIF. CDR3 coding DNA: TGTGCCTGTGACTACAAAAAACTGGGGGGCGACCTGTACACCGATAAACTCATCTTT. The chain has TRDV2 and TRDJ1, with TRDD3 matching 8 bases. This CDR3 region has 19 residues. Germline CDR1 reads GEAIGNYY; CDR2 reads EKD. V was clipped by 3 bases and J by 0 bases; unmatched bases: 17.

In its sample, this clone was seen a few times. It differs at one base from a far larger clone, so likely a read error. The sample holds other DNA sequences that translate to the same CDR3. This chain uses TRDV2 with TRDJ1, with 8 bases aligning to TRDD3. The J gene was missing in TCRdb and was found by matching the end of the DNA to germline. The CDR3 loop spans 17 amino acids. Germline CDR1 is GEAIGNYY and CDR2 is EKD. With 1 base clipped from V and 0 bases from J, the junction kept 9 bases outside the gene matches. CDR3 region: CACDTLARGDNTDKLIF. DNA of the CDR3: TGTGCCTGTGACACTCTAGCCCGGGGGGATAACACCGATAAACTCATCTTT.

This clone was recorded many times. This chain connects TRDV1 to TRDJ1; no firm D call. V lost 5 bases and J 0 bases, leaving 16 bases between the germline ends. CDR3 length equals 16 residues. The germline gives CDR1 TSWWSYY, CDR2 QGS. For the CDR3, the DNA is TGTGCTCTTGGGAAGGAAAGTGTTAAGTACACCGATAAACTCATCTTT. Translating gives CALGKESVKYTDKLIF.

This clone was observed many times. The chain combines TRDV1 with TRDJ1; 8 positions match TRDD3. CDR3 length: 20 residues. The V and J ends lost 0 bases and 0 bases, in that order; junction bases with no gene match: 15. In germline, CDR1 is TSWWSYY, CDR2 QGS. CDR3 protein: CALGELVKGRDTPYTDKLIF. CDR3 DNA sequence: TGTGCTCTTGGGGAACTTGTCAAAGGGCGGGATACGCCTTACACCGATAAACTCATCTTT.

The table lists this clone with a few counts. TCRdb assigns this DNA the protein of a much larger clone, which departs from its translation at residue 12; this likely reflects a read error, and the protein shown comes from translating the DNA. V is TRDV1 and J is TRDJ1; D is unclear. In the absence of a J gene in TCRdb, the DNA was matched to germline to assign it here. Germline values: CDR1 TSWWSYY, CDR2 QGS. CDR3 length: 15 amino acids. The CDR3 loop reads CALGDPPAYTDRLIF. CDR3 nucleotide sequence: TGTGCTCTTGGGGACCCCCCGGCGTACACCGATAGACTCATCTTT.

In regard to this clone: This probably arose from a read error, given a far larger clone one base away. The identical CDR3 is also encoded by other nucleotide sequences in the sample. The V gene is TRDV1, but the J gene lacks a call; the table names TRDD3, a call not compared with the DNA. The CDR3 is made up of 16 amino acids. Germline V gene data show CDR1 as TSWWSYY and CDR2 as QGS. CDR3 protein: CALGELAYRTGGRLIF. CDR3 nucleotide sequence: TGTGCTCTAGGGGAACTCGCGTACCGTACTGGGGGCCGCCTCATCTTT.

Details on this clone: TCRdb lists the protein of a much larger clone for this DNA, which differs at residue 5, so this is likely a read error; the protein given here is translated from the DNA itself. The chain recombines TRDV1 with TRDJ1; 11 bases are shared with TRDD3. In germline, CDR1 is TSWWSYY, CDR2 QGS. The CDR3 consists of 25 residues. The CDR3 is CALGKLCSYSRPSDAGGYRSVKLIF. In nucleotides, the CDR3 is TGTGCTCTTGGGAAACTATGTTCCTACTCTCGTCCGTCGGATGCTGGGGGATACCGGTCGGTTAAACTCATCTTT.

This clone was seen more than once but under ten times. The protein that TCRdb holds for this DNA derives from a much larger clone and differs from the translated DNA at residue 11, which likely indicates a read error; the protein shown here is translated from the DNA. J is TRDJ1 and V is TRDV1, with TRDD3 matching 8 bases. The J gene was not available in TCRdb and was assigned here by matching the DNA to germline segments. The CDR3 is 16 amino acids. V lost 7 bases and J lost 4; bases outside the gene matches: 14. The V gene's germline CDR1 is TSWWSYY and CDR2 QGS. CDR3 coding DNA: TGTGCTCTTGCACACTGGGGGCCTCATGACCTCGATAAACTCATCTTT. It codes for CALAHWGPHDLDKLIF.

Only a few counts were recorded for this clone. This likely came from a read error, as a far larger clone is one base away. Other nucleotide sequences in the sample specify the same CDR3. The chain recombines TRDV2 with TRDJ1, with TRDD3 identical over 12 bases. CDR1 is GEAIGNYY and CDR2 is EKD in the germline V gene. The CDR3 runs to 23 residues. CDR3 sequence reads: CACDPRLSYDVLGDTPYTDKLIF. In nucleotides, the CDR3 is TGTGCCTGTGACCCTCGCCTCTCCTACGACGTACTGGGGGATACCCCGTACACTGATAAACTCATCTTT.

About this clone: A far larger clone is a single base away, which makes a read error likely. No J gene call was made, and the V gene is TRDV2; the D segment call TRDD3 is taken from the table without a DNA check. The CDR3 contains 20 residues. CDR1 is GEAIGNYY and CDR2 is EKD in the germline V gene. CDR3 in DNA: TGTGCCTGTGACACTCTCAAGACCGACGAGAGCTCCTGGGACACCCGACAGATGTTCTTC. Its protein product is CACDTLKTDESSWDTRQMFF.